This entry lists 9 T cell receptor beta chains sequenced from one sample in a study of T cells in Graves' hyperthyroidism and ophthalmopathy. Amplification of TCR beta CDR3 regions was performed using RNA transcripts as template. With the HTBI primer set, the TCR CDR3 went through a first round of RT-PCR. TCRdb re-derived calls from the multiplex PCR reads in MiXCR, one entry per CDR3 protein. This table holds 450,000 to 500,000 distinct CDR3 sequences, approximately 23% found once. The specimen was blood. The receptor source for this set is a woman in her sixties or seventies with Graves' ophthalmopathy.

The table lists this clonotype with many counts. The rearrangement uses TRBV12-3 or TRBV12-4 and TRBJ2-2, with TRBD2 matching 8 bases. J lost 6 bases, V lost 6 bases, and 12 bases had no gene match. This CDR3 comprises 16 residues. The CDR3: CASRTGGTSRAGELFF. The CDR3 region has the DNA TGTGCCAGCAGAACTGGGGGGACTAGTCGTGCCGGGGAGCTGTTTTTT.

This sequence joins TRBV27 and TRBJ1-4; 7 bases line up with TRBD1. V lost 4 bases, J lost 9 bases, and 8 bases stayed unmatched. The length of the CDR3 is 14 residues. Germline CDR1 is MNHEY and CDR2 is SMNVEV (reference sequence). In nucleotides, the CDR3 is TGTGCCAGCAGTTCACTTCCGGGACAGAAAAAACTGTTTTTT. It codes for CASSSLPGQKKLFF.

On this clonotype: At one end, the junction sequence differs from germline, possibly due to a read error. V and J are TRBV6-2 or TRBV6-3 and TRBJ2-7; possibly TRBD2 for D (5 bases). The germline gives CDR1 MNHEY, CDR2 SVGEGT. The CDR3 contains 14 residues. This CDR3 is CACSSDWPRYEQYF. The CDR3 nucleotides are TGTGCCTGCAGCTCGGACTGGCCCAGATACGAGCAGTACTTC.

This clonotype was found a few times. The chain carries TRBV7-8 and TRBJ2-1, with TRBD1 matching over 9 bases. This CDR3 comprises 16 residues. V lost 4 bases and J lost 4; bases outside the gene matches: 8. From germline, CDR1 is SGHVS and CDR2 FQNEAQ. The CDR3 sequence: CASSSHGQGLYNEQFF. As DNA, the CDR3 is TGTGCCAGCAGCTCACACGGACAGGGGTTATACAATGAGCAGTTCTTC.

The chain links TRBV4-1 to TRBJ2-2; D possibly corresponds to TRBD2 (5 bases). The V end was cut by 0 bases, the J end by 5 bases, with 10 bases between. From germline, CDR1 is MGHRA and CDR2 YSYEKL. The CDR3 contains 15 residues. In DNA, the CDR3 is TGCGCCAGCAGCCAAGAGAGGACTCTTACCGGGGAGCTGTTTTTT. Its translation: CASSQERTLTGELFF.

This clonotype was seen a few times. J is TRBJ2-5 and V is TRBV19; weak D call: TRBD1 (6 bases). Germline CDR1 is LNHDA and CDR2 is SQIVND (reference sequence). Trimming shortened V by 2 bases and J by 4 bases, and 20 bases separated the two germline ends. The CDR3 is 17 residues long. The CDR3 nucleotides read TGTGCCAGTAGTATACAACCACCGGGACAAGCGGTAGAGACCCAGTACTTC. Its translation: CASSIQPPGQAVETQYF.

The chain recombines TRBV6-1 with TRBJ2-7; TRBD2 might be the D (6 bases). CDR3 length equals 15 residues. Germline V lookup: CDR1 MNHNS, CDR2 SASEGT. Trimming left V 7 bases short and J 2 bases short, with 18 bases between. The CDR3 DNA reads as TGTGCCAGCAATGTCGGGACTGCTTGGCCCTACGAGCAGTACTTC. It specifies CASNVGTAWPYEQYF.

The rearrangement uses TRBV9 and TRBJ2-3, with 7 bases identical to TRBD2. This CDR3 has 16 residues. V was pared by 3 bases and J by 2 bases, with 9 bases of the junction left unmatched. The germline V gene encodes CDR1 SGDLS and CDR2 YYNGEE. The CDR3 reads CASSASRSGNTDTQYF. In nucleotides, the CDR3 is TGTGCCAGCAGCGCCTCAAGGAGCGGGAACACAGATACGCAGTATTTT.

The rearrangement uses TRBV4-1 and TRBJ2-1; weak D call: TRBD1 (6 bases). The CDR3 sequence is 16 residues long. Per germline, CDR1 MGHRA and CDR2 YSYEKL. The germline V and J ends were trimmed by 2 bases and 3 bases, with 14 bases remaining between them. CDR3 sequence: CASSQRRLRGYNEQFF. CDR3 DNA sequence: TGCGCCAGCAGCCAACGTAGGCTCAGGGGCTACAATGAGCAGTTCTTC.